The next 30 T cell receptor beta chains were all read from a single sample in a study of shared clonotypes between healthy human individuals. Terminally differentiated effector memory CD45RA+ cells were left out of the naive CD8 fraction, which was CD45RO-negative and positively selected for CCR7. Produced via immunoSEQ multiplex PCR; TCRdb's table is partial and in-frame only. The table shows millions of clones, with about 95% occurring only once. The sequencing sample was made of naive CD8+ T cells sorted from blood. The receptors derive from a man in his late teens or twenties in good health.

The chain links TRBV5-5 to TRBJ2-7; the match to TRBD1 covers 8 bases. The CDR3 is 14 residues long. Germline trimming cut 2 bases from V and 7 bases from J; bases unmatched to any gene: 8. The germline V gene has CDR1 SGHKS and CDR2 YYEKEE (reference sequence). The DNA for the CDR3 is TGTGCCAGCAGCTTAGGACAGGGTGAGGAAGAGCAGTACTTC. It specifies CASSLGQGEEEQYF. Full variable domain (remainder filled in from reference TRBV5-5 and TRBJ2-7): DAGVTQSPTHLIKTRGQQVTLRCSPISGHKSVSWYQQVLGQGPQFIFQYYEKEERGRGNFPDRFSARQFPNYSSELNVNALLLGDSALYLCASSLGQGEEEQYFGPGTRLTVT.

The CDR3 is CASSLSHGSGNTIYF. The DNA for the CDR3 is TGTGCCAGCAGTTTATCCCACGGCTCTGGAAACACCATATATTTT. This sequence joins TRBV27 and TRBJ1-3; D gene uncertain. Germline CDR1 MNHEY, CDR2 SMNVEV (reference sequence). The length of the CDR3 is 15 residues. The germline V and J ends were trimmed by 0 bases and 0 bases, with 6 bases remaining between them.

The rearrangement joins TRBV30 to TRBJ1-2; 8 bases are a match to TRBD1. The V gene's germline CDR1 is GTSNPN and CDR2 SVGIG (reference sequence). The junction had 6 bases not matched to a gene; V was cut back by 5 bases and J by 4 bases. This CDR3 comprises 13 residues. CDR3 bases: TGTGCCTGGGACAGGGGAAGGGGCTATGGCTACACCTTC. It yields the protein CAWDRGRGYGYTF.

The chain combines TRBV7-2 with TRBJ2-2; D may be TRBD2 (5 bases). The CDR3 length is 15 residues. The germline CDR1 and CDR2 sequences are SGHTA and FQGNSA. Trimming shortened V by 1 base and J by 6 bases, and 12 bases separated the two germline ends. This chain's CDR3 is CASSLVRAEAGELFF. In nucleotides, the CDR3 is TGTGCCAGCAGCTTAGTCCGAGCGGAAGCCGGGGAGCTGTTTTTT.

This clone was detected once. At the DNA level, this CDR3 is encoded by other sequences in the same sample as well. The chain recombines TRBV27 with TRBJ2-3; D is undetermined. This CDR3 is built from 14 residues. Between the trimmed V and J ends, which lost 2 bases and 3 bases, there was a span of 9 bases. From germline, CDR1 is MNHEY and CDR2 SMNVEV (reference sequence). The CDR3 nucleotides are TGTGCCAGCAGTTTACTGGACCGAACAGATACGCAGTATTTT. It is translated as CASSLLDRTDTQYF.

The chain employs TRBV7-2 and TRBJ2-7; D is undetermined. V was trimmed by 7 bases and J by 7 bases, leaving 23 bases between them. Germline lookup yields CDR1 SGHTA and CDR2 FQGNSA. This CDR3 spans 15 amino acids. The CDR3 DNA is TGTGCCAGCAACGGAGTATCGGTACTGTCTGGTGAGCAGTACTTC. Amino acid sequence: CASNGVSVLSGEQYF.

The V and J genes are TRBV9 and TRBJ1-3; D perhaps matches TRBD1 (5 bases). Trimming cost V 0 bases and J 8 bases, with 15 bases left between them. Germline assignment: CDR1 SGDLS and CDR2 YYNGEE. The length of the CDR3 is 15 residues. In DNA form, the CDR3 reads TGTGCCAGCAGCGTAGTCGGGGCCAGAGGGGACACCATATATTTT. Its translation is CASSVVGARGDTIYF.

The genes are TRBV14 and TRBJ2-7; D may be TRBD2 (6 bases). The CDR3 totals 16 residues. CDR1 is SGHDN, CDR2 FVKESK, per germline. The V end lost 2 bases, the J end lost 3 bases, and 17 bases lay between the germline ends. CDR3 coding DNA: TGTGCCAGCAGCCAACGAGTAACTAGCTCGGGCTACGAGCAGTACTTC. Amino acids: CASSQRVTSSGYEQYF.

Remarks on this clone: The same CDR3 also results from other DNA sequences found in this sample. The CDR3 DNA is TGTGCCTGGAGTGTCACGCTTGAAGCTTTCTTT. This sequence encodes CAWSVTLEAFF. This chain links TRBV30 with TRBJ1-1; D uncertain. The V and J ends lost 0 bases and 7 bases respectively, with 6 bases between them. Per the germline V gene, CDR1 is GTSNPN and CDR2 is SVGIG (reference sequence). The CDR3 has 11 residues.

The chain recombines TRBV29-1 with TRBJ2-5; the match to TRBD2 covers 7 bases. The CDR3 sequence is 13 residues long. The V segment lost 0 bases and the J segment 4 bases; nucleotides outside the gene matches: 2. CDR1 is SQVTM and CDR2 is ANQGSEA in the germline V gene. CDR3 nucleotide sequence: TGCAGCGTTGAAGAGTCGGGGGGAGAGACCCAGTACTTC. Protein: CSVEESGGETQYF.

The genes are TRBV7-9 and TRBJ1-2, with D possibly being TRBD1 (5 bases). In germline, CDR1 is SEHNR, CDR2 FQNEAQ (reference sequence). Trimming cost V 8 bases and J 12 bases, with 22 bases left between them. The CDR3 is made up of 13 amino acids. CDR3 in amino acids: CASGGGASQVNTF. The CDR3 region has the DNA TGTGCCAGCGGGGGAGGGGCGTCTCAGGTCAACACCTTC.

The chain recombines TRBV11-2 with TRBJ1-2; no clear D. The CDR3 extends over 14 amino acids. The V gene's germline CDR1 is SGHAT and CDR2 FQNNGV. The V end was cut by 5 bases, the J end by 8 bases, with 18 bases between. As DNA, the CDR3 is TGTGCCAGCAGCCCAGGTTTGATGGGCAACGGCTACACCTTC. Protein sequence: CASSPGLMGNGYTF. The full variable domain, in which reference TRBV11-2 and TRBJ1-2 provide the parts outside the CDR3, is EAGVAQSPRYKIIEKRQSVAFWCNPISGHATLYWYQQILGQGPKLLIQFQNNGVVDDSQLPKDRFSAERLKGVDSTLKIQPAKLEDSAVYLCASSPGLMGNGYTFGSGTRLTVV.

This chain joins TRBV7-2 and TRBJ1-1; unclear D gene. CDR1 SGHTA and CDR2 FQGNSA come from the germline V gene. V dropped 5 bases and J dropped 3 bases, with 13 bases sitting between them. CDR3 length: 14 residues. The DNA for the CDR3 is TGTGCCAGCAGCACGGCGGACGGATACACTGAAGCTTTCTTT. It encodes CASSTADGYTEAFF.

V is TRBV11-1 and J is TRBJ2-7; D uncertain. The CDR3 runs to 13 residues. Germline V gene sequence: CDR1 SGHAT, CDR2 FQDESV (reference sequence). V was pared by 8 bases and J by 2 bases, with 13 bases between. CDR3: CASSFLGAYEQYF. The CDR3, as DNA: TGTGCCAGCTCGTTCCTTGGGGCCTACGAGCAGTACTTC.

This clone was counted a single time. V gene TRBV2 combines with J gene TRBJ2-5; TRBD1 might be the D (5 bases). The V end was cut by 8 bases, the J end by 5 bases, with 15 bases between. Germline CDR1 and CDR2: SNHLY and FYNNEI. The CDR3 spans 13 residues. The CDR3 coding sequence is TGTGCCAGCGAAGGGGATTCTGGCGAGACCCAGTACTTC. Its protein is CASEGDSGETQYF. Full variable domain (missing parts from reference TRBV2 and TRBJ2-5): EPEVTQTPSHQVTQMGQEVILRCVPISNHLYFYWYRQILGQKVEFLVSFYNNEISEKSEIFDDQFSVERPDGSNFTLKIRSTKLEDSAMYFCASEGDSGETQYFGPGTRLLVL.

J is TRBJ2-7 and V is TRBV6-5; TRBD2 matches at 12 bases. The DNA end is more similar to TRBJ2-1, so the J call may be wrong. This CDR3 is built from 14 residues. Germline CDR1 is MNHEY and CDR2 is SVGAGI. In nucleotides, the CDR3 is TGTGCCAGCAGTTCCTGGACTAGCGGGGATGAGCAGTTCTTC. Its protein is CASSSWTSGDEQFF.

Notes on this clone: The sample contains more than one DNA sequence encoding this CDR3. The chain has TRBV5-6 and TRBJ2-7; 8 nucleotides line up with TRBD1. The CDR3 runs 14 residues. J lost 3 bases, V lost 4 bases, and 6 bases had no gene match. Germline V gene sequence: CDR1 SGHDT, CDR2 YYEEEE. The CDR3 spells CASSPGTGIYEQYF. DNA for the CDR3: TGTGCCAGCAGCCCCGGGACAGGAATCTACGAGCAGTACTTC.

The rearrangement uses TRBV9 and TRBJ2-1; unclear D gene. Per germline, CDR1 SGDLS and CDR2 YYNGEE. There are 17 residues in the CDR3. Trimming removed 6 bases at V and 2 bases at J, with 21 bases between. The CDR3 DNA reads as TGTGCCAGCAACTTACCCGGCGACGGTCTTACCTACAATGAGCAGTTCTTC. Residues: CASNLPGDGLTYNEQFF. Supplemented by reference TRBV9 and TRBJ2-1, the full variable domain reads DSGVTQTPKHLITATGQRVTLRCSPRSGDLSVYWYQQSLDQGLQFLIQYYNGEERAKGNILERFSAQQFPDLHSELNLSSLELGDSALYFCASNLPGDGLTYNEQFFGPGTRLTVL.

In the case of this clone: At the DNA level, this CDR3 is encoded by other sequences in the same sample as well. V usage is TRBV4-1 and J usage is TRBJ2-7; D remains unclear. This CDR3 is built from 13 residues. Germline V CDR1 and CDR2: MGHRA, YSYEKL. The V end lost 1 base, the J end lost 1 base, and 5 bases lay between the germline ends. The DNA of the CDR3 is TGCGCCAGCAGCCAAGGCCCATCCTACGAGCAGTACTTC. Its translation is CASSQGPSYEQYF.

The CDR3 DNA reads as TGTGCCAGCAGCTCCGACACGAACTATGGCTACACCTTC. It specifies CASSSDTNYGYTF. The chain joins TRBV7-8 to TRBJ1-2; D is unclear. The CDR3 extends over 13 amino acids. Germline loops: CDR1 SGHVS, CDR2 FQNEAQ. Trimming cost V 4 bases and J 2 bases, with 8 bases left between them.

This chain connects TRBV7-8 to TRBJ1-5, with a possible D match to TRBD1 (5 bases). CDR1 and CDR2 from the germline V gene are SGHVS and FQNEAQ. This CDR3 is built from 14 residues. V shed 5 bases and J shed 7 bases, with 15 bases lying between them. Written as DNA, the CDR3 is TGTGCCAGCAGCCCACCTGGGGGGGACCAGCCCCAGCATTTT. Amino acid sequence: CASSPPGGDQPQHF.

The CDR3 region is CASSKRSMLTSYNSPLHF. CDR3 nucleotides: TGTGCCAGCAGCAAAAGAAGCATGTTAACCTCCTATAATTCACCCCTCCACTTT. The J gene is TRBJ1-6, the V gene TRBV21-1. TRBV21-1 is recorded as a pseudogene. This CDR3 is built from 18 residues.

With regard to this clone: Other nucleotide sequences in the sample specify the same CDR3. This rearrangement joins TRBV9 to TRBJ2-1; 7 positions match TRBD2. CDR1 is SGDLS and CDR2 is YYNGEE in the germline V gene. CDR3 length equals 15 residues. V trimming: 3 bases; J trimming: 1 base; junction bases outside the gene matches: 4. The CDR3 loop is CASSAGGSSYNEQFF. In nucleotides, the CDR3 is TGTGCCAGCAGCGCGGGAGGTTCATCCTACAATGAGCAGTTCTTC.

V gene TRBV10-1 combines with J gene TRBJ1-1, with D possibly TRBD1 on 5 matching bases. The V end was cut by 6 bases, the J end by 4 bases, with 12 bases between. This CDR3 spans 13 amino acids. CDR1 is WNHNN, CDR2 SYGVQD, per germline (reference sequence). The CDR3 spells CASSRDSGTEAFF. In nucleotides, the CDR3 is TGCGCCAGCAGCAGGGATTCCGGCACTGAAGCTTTCTTT.

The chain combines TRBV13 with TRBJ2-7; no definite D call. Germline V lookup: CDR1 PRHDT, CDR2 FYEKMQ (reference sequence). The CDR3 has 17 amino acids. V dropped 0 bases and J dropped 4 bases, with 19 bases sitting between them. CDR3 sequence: CASSLGPLLGDTYEQYF. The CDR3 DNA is TGTGCCAGCAGCTTAGGCCCCTTGTTGGGTGATACATACGAGCAGTACTTC.

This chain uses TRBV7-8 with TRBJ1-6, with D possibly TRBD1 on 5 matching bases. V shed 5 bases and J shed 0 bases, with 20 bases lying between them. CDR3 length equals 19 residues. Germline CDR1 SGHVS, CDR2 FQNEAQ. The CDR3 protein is CASSRKRQGGSSYNSPLHF. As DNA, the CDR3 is TGTGCCAGCAGCCGAAAGCGGCAGGGTGGGAGCTCCTATAATTCACCCCTCCACTTT. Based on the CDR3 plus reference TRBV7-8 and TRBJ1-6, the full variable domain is GAGVSQSPRYKVAKRGQDVALRCDPISGHVSLFWYQQALGQGPEFLTYFQNEAQLDKSGLPSDRFFAERPEGSVSTLKIQRTQQEDSAVYLCASSRKRQGGSSYNSPLHFGNGTRLTVT.

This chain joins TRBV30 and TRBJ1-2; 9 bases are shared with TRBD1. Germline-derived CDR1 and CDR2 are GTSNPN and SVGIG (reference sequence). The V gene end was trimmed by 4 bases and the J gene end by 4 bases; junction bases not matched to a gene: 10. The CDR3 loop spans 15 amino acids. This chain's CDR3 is CAWKTWTGVGYGYTF. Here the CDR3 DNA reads TGTGCCTGGAAAACGTGGACAGGGGTGGGCTATGGCTACACCTTC.

As DNA, the CDR3 is TGTGCCAGCGCCGTGGGACATTCCCACAATGAGCAGTTCTTC. Residues: CASAVGHSHNEQFF. The V call is TRBV19, the J call TRBJ2-1; tentative D call: TRBD1 (6 bases). Germline V CDR1 and CDR2: LNHDA, SQIVND (reference sequence). The CDR3 totals 14 residues. The ends were cut back, 9 bases at V and 5 bases at J, with 17 bases in the middle. The whole variable domain, filled in from reference TRBV19 and TRBJ2-1, reads DGGITQSPKYLFRKEGQNVTLSCEQNLNHDAMYWYRQDPGQGLRLIYYSQIVNDFQKGDIAEGYSVSREKKESFPLTVTSAQKNPTAFYLCASAVGHSHNEQFFGPGTRLTVL.

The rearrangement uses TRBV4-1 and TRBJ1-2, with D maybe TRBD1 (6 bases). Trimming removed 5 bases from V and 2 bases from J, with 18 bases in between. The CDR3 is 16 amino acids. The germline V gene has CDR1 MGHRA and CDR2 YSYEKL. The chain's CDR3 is CASSGTTFDPNYGYTF. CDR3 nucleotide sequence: TGCGCCAGCAGCGGGACAACCTTCGACCCCAACTATGGCTACACCTTC.

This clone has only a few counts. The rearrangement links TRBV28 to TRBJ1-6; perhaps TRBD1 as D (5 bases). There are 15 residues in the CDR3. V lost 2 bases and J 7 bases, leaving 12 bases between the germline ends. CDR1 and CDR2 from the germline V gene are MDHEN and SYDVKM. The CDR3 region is CASSLPREGNSPLHF. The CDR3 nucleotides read TGTGCCAGCAGTTTACCCCGAGAGGGGAATTCACCCCTCCACTTT.